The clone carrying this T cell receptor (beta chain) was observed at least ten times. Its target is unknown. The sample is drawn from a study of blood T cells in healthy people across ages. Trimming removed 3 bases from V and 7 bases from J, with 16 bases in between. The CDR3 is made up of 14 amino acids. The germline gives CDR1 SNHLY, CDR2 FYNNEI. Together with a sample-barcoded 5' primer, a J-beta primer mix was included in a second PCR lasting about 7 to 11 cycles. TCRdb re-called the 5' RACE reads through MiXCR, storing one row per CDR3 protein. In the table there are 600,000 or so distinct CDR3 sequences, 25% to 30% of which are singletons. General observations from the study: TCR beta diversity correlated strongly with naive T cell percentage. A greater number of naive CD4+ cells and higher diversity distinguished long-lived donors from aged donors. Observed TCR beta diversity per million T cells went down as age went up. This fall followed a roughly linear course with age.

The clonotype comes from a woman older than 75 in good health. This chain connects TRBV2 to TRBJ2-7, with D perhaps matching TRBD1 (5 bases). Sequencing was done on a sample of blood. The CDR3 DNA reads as TGTGCCAGCAGTGACAGGGTGGCCTACAATGAGCAGTACTTC. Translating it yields CASSDRVAYNEQYF.